The present TCR beta chain was sequenced within a study of blood T cell repertoires in COVID-19. Background on the study: Samples came from the United States, Italy and Spain, spanning acute and convalescent COVID-19. Nucleic acid was either cDNA or gDNA, and it came from T cells, B-cell-depleted T cells, or PBMCs.

Trimming took off 1 base at V and 5 bases at J, with 12 bases between the two ends. CDR3 length: 15 residues. Germline-derived CDR1 and CDR2 are LNHNV and YYDKDF (reference sequence). Original analysis: Nucleated cell counts were estimated from reference gene primer amplification. Clones were read by immunoSEQ multiplex PCR, and TCRdb kept only the in-frame ones, dropping some. V, J and clone size are those of that table, while D and trimming were read from the DNA. In the table there are 200,000 to 250,000 clones, roughly 84% of which are singletons. The sequence was obtained from a man aged 45-65 years with active or convalescent COVID-19. The V gene is TRBV15, the J gene TRBJ1-5, with D perhaps TRBD1 (5 bases). The source material was peripheral blood. The CDR3 bases are TGTGCCACCAGCAGAGCCCCAGGGTGGGATCAGCCCCAGCATTTT. Amino acids: CATSRAPGWDQPQHF.